This T cell receptor (beta chain) stems from a study of T cell repertoires in cytomegalovirus infection. Background on the study: Indications came from public TCR beta signatures; they pointed to CMV infection and to a matching HLA type. General study results and limits: CMV-specific TCR beta clonotypes restricted by HLA-C dominated the ex vivo response. Identification of carriers of CMV plus the relevant HLA was performed using cumulative public TCR beta family frequency.

This clonotype occurred a few times. What it binds is not known. TCRdb reprocessed the reads via MiXCR and lists one record per CDR3 protein. The top ten hold 31% of the sample, which has about 190,000 distinct CDR3 sequences, approximately 30% seen once. J lost 0 bases, V lost 6 bases, and 8 bases had no gene match. This CDR3 has 17 amino acids. The rearrangement links TRBV12-3 or TRBV12-4 to TRBJ2-7, with 13 bases lining up with TRBD2. Source material: PBMCs. This clonotype originated in a human donor in good health (CMV status not recorded). Some clones in this sample may be carry-over from other donors' samples. CDR3 sequence: CASSKTSGGLSSYEQYF. DNA of the CDR3: TGTGCCAGCAGCAAGACTAGCGGGGGGCTCAGCTCCTACGAGCAGTACTTC.